This T cell receptor beta chain was recorded in a study of blood T cell repertoires in COVID-19 (dated by TCRdb to the early 2020s). With respect to the entire study: Collaborator samples came from the United States, Italy and Spain and covered acute and convalescent phases of COVID-19. The dataset comprised deeply sampled blood TCRbeta repertoires from subjects exposed to, actively infected with, or recovered from COVID-19. Nearly every sample came with metadata listing a de-identified subject ID, COVID-19 status, age in years and sex. The prospective study material was composed of cDNA or gDNA derived from T cells, B-cell-depleted T cells, or PBMCs. A freely available public database, intended as a resource for researchers studying the immune response to SARS-CoV-2, is where the repertoires were released. The samples were drawn from two sources: the first 160 participants of the ongoing ImmuneRACE study, and approximately 1,300 subjects contributed by 6 global collaborators. Where HLA class I and class II types were available, the types were taken from metadata supplied by the sample provider, not from assay-based typing.

The full study reports these points: The amount of clinical and demographic metadata varied by source and participant and was provided uncurated.

The CDR3, from cysteine to phenylalanine, totals 15 residues. Only the CDR3 part of the read is kept: 45 bases, read in frame from the first base. The germline V gene (reference sequence) specifies LGHDT as CDR1 and YNNKEL as CDR2. V is reduced by 1 base and J by 7 bases, leaving a spacing of 13 bases between them. Each collaborating institution followed its own protocols to collect whole blood in K2EDTA tubes. For TCRbeta analysis, collaborators shipped samples in one of three forms: frozen whole blood, isolated PBMCs, or DNA extracted from either of those sample types. The immunoSEQ Assay, a bias-controlled multiplex PCR, was used to amplify TCRbeta CDR3 regions from genomic DNA. The original pipeline was this. Nucleated cell counts per sample were estimated from amplification of reference gene primers within the assay. To quantify the absolute abundance of each unique TCRbeta CDR3 rearrangement, sequence reads were collapsed and filtered. Productive Simpson clonality was computed per sample as the square root of Simpson's diversity index over productive rearrangements. TCRdb obtained this table from immuneACCESS and retained in-frame rearrangements with V and J assigned. These tables miss some clones; where compared with another copy, unresolved V genes account for less than half of the shortfall, and the remainder is unexplained. That table gives V, J and clone size, and the DNA gave D and trimming. Here the sample has under 250,000 clones; roughly 90% occur a single time. The ten largest make up 4.8% of the sample.

This clone was observed a single time. The antigen it recognizes is unknown. Per-base qualities were not stored, and no clone one base away is much larger. Sequenced: peripheral blood. The V and J segments used are TRBV3-1 (or the pseudogene TRBV3-2) and TRBJ1-4; a tentative D match to TRBD1 spans 5 bases. The source of this sequence is a middle-aged woman with acute or convalescent COVID-19. The DNA sequence is given as TGTGCCAGCAGCCAAGGAGTCGGGGGAGGTGAAAAACTGTTTTTT. This encodes CASSQGVGGGEKLFF.